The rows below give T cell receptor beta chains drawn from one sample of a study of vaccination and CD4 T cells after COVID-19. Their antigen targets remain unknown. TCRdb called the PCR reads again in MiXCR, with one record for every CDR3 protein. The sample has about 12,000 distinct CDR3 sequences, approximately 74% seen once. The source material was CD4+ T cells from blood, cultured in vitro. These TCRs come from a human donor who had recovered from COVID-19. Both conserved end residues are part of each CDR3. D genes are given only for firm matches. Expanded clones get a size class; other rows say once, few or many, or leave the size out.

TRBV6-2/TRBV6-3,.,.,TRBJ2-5,CASSYSNSGGTRETQYF,TGTGCCAGCAGTTACTCGAATAGCGGAGGAACGCGGGAGACCCAGTACTTC
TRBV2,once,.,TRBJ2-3,CASTLGPVTSQGTQYF,TGTGCCAGCACCCTCGGACCAGTGACGAGTCAAGGTACGCAGTATTTT
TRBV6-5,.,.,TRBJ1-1,CASSYRDGGHFF,TGTGCCAGCAGTTACCGGGACGGCGGGCATTTCTTT
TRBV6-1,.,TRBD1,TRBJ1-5,CASSDPDRAAQPQHF,TGTGCCAGCAGTGACCCGGACAGGGCGGCACAGCCCCAGCATTTT
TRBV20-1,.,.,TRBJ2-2,CSAAPQVNTGELFF,TGCAGTGCTGCACCCCAAGTTAACACCGGGGAGCTGTTTTTT
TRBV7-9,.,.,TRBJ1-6,CASKQDSENSPLHF,TGTGCCAGTAAACAGGACTCGGAGAATTCACCCCTCCACTTT
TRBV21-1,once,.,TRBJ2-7,CASRGGPYEQYF,TGTGCCAGCAGAGGAGGACCATACGAGCAGTACTTC
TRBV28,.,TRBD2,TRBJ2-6,CASSVRGGTTGANVLTF,TGTGCCAGCTCCGTCCGGGGGGGTACAACTGGGGCCAACGTCCTGACTTTC
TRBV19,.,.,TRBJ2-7,CASSSVGPYEQYF,TGTGCCAGTAGTAGTGTGGGTCCTTACGAGCAGTACTTC
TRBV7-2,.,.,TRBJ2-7,CASSLKGTYEQYF,TGTGCCAGCAGCTTAAAAGGAACCTACGAGCAGTACTTC
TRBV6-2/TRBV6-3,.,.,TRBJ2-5,CANPSRETQYF,TGTGCCAACCCTTCGCGAGAGACCCAGTACTTC
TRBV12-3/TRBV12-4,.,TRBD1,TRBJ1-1,CASSFRGQLNTEAFF,TGTGCCAGCAGTTTCCGGGGACAGTTGAACACTGAAGCTTTCTTT
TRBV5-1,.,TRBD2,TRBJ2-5,CASSLAPSGRGETQYF,TGCGCCAGCAGCTTGGCTCCTAGCGGGAGAGGGGAGACCCAGTACTTC
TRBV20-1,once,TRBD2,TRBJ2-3,CSAPTGTKPVKTQYF,TGCAGTGCTCCGACCGGGACTAAGCCCGTCAAAACGCAGTATTTT
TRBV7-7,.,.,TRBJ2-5,CASSLGAEETQYF,TGTGCCAGCAGCCTAGGGGCAGAAGAGACCCAGTACTTC
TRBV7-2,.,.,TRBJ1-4,CASSLSRATNEKLFF,TGTGCCAGCAGCTTATCTCGTGCAACTAATGAAAAACTGTTTTTT
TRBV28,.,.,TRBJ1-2,CASSPPGRGLHGYTF,TGTGCCAGCAGTCCACCGGGCCGGGGCCTCCATGGCTACACCTTC
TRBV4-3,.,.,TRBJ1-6,CASSQDPRTFYNSPLHF,TGCGCCAGCAGCCAAGATCCCAGGACCTTCTATAATTCACCCCTCCACTTT
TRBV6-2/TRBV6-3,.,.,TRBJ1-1,CASGTLGQEAFF,TGTGCCAGCGGGACCTTGGGCCAGGAAGCTTTCTTT
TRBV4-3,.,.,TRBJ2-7,CASSQGDRSYEQYF,TGCGCCAGCAGCCAAGGTGACCGATCCTACGAGCAGTACTTC
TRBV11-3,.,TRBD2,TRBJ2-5,CASSFGLAETQYF,TGTGCCAGCAGCTTTGGACTAGCGGAGACCCAGTACTTC
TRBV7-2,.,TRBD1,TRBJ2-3,CASSLRDRGRTDTQYF,TGTGCCAGCAGCTTACGGGACAGGGGGCGCACAGATACGCAGTATTTT
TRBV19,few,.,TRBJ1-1,CASQKLREAFF,TGTGCCAGTCAAAAGCTGCGTGAAGCTTTCTTT
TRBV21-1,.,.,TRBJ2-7,CASSSRDRGYYEQYF,TGTGCCAGCAGCTCCCGGGACAGGGGGTATTACGAGCAGTACTTC
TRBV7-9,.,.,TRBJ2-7,CASSPEVAVGEQYF,TGTGCCAGCAGCCCTGAGGTCGCCGTGGGCGAGCAGTACTTC
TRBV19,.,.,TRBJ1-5,CASSGRINQPQHF,TGTGCCAGTAGTGGGCGGATCAATCAGCCCCAGCATTTT
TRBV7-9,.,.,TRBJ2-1,CASRTQLRERAYNEQFF,TGTGCCAGCAGGACCCAACTCCGGGAGAGGGCCTACAATGAGCAGTTCTTC
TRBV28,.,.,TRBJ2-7,CASRTRGSGGYEQYF,TGTGCCAGCAGGACTAGAGGGAGTGGTGGGTACGAGCAGTACTTC
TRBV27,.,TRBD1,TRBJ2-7,CASSLSTGGYEQYF,TGTGCCAGCAGTTTATCGACAGGGGGGTACGAGCAGTACTTC
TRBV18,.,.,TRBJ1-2,CASSPRVGGTGTRTHYGYTF,TGTGCCAGCTCACCAAGAGTAGGGGGAACCGGGACAAGGACCCACTATGGCTACACCTTC
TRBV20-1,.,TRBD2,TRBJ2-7,CSATRTSGIKDEQYF,TGCAGTGCGACCCGGACTAGCGGGATAAAGGACGAGCAGTACTTC
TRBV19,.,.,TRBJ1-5,CASSIPRGAPQHF,TGTGCCAGTAGTATACCCCGCGGGGCGCCCCAGCATTTT
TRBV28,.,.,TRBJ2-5,CASSFGQVETQYF,TGTGCCAGCAGTTTCGGGCAGGTTGAGACCCAGTACTTC
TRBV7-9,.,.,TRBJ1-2,CASSLETSPYGYTF,TGTGCCAGCAGCTTAGAGACCTCCCCCTATGGCTACACCTTC
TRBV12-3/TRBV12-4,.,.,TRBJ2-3,CASSLRDTQYF,TGTGCCAGCAGTTTGCGGGATACGCAGTATTTT
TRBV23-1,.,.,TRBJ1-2,CASSLTATYGYTF,TGCGCCAGCAGTCTGACGGCAACCTATGGCTACACCTTC
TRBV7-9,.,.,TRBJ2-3,CASSFVGGGITDTQYF,TGTGCCAGCAGCTTTGTGGGGGGAGGCATCACAGATACGCAGTATTTT
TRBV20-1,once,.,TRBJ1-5,CSARDQAGSQPQHF,TGCAGTGCTAGAGATCAGGCAGGGAGCCAGCCCCAGCATTTT
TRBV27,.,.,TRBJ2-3,CASRMTVTDTQYF,TGTGCCAGCAGAATGACAGTCACAGATACGCAGTATTTT
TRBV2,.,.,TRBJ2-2,CASSLDSPGGKLFF,TGTGCCAGCAGTCTGGACAGCCCTGGGGGAAAGCTGTTTTTT
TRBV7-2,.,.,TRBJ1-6,CASSPPGSSNSPLHF,TGTGCCAGCAGCCCCCCGGGCAGTTCGAATTCACCCCTCCACTTT
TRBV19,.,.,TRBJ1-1,CASSIGALLVNTEAFF,TGTGCCAGTAGTATAGGGGCCCTACTCGTGAACACTGAAGCTTTCTTT
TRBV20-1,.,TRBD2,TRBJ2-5,CSAPTSGTGETQYF,TGCAGTGCGCCGACTAGCGGGACGGGGGAGACCCAGTACTTC
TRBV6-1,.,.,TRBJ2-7,CASTQAGASSYEQYF,TGTGCCAGCACCCAAGCAGGGGCATCCTCCTACGAGCAGTACTTC
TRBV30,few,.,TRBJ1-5,CAWSVRGQPQHF,TGTGCCTGGAGTGTACGGGGGCAGCCCCAGCATTTT
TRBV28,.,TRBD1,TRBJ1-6,CASRSEGGYSPLHF,TGTGCCAGCAGGTCGGAAGGGGGCTATTCACCCCTCCACTTT
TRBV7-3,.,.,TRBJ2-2,CASSPTTTGELFF,TGTGCCAGCAGCCCCACAACGACCGGGGAGCTGTTTTTT
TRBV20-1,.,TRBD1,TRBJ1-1,CSARRDRANTEAFF,TGCAGTGCTAGAAGGGACAGGGCGAACACTGAAGCTTTCTTT